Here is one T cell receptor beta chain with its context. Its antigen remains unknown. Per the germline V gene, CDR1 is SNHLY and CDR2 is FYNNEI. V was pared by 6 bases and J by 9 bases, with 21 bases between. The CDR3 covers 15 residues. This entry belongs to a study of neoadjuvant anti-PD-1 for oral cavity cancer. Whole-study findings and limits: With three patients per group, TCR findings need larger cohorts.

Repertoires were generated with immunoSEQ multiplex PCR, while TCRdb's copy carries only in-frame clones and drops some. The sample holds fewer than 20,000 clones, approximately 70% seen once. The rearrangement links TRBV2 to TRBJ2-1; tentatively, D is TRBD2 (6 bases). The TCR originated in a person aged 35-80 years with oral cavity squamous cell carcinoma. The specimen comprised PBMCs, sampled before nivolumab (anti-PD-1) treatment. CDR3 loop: CASRNRDSLDGEQFF. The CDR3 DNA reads TGTGCCAGCAGGAACCGGGACTCCCTCGACGGTGAGCAGTTCTTC.